Described below is a single TCR beta chain sequence and its context. The data originate from a study of Ad26.COV2.S vaccination and SARS-CoV-2 variants. CDR3 length equals 12 residues. Treatment defined: approximately 18 received Ad26.COV2.S at low or high dose, single or two shots; about 5 received placebo; per-sample allocation not given. Sampling occurred on day 63 after the first vaccine or placebo injection. The assay was immunoSEQ multiplex PCR, and TCRdb's table has in-frame clones only and misses some. The profile shows around 400,000 clones, approximately 89% of them singletons. The source was peripheral blood, collected in a trial of Ad26.COV2.S vaccine versus placebo. This rearrangement joins TRBV21-1 to TRBJ2-1; the D call in the table, TRBD2, was not verified against the DNA. TRBV21-1 is noted as a pseudogene. This clonotype originated in a person aged 18-60 years who received the Ad26.COV2.S COVID-19 vaccine or a placebo. The CDR3 DNA follows: TGTGCCAGCAGCAACCTCTACAATGAGCAGTTCTTC. Amino acids: CASSNLYNEQFF.